This TCR beta chain came from a study of T cells in tumors after PD-1 blockade. The overall study: Either cemiplimab 350 mg every 2 weeks or pembrolizumab 200 mg every 3 weeks was given.

There are 17 residues in the CDR3. The V end lost 1 base, the J end lost 0 bases, and 13 bases lay between the germline ends. Germline CDR1 and CDR2: MDHEN and SYDVKM. Profiled with immunoSEQ multiplex PCR; TCRdb holds only in-frame clones, not every one. The data hold under 75,000 clones, with about 74% observed a single time. This clone was seen a few times. The receptor's source is a human donor with basal cell carcinoma. Sequences were derived from PBMCs, sampled after anti-PD-1 treatment. This sequence joins TRBV28 and TRBJ1-5; the D is unclear. CDR3 protein: CASSLYPPSASNQPQHF. The CDR3 DNA reads as TGTGCCAGCAGTTTATACCCCCCGTCAGCTAGCAATCAGCCCCAGCATTTT.